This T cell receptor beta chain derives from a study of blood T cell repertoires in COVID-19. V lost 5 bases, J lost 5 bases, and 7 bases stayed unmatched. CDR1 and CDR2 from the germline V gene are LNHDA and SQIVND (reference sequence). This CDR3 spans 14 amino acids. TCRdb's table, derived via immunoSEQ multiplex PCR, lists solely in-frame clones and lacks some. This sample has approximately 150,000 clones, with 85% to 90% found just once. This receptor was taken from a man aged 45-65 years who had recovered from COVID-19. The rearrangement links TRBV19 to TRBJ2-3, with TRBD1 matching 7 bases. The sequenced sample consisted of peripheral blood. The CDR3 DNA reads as TGTGCCAGTAGTTATACAGGGGCGGTAGATACGCAGTATTTT. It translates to CASSYTGAVDTQYF.